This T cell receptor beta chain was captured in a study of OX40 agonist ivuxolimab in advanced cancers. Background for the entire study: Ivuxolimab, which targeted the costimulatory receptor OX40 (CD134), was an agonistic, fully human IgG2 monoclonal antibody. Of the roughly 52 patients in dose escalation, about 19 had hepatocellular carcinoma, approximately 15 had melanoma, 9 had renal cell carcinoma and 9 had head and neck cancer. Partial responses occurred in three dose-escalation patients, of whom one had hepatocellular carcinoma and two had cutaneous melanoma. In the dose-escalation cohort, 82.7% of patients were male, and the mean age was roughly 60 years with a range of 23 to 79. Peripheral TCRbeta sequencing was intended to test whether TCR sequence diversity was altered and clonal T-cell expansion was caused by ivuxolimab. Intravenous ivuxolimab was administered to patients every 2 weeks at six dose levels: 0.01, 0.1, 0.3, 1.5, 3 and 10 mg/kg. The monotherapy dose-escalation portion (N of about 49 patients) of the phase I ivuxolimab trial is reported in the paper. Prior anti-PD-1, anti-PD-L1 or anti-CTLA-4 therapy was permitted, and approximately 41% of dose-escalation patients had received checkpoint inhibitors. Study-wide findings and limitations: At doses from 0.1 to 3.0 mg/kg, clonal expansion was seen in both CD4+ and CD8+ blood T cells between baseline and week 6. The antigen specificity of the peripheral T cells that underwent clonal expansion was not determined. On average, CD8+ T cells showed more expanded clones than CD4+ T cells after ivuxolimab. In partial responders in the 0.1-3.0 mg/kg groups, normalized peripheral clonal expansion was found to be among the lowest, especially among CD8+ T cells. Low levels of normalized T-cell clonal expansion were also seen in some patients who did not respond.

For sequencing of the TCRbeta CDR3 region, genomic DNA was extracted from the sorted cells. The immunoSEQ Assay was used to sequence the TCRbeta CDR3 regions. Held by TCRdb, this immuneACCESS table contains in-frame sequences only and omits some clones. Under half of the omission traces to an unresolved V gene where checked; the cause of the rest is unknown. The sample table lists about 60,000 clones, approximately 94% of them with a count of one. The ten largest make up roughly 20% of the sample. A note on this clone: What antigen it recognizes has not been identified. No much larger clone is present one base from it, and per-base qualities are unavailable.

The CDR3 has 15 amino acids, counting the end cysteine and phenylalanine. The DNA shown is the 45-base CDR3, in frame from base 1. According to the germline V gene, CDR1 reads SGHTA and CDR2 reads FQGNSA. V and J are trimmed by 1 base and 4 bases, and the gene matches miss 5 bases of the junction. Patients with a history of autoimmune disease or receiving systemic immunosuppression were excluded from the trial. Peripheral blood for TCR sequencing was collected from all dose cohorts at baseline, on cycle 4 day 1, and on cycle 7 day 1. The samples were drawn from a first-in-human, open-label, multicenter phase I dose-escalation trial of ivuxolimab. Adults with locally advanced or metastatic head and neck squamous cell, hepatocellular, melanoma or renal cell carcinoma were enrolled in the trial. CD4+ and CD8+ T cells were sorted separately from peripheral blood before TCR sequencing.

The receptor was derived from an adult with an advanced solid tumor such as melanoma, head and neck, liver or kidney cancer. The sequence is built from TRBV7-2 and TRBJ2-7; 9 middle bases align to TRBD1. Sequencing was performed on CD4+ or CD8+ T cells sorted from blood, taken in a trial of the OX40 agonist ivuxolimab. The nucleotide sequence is TGTGCCAGCAGCTTAGTGGGGGACAGGGTTTACGAGCAGTACTTC. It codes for CASSLVGDRVYEQYF.